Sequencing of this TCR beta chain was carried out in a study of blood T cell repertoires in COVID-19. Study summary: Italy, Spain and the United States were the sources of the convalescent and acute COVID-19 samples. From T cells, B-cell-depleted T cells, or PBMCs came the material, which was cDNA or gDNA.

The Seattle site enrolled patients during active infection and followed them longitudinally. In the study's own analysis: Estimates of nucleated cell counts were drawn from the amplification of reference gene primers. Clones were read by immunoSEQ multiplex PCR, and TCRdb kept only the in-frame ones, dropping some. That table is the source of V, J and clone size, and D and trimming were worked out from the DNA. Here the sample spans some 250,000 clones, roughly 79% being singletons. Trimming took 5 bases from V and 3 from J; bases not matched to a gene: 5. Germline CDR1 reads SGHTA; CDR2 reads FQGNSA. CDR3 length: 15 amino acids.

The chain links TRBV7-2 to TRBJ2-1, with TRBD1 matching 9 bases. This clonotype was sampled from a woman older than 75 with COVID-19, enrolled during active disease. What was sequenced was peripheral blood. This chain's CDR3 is CASSQDRGHYNEQFF. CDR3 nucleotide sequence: TGTGCCAGCAGCCAGGACAGGGGTCACTACAATGAGCAGTTCTTC.